The 5 T cell receptor beta chains given below trace back to one sample, sequenced in a study of T cell changes during pregnancy in multiple sclerosis. Clones were sequenced by immunoSEQ multiplex PCR, and TCRdb holds only the in-frame ones, with some missing. The sample lists about 53,000 clones, about 93% occurring once. The sequencing used CD4+ T cells from peripheral blood mononuclear cells, collected in the third trimester of pregnancy. The receptors originated from a female donor with multiple sclerosis, enrolled in a pregnancy study.

The CDR3 DNA sequence: TGTGCCAGTACAGAGGGTGTCGGGGGGGCAACGGAGGAAAAACTGTTTTTT. As protein: CASTEGVGGATEEKLFF. This sequence joins TRBV5-3 and TRBJ1-4; D is possibly TRBD1 (6 bases). TRBV5-3 is sorted into the ORF group, with uncertain function. The V gene lost 8 bases and the J gene lost 8 bases, with 28 bases spanning the gap. The CDR3 has 17 residues.

This chain links TRBV5-1 with TRBJ1-5, with D perhaps matching TRBD1 (5 bases). V lost 6 bases and J lost 6, with 22 bases in between. CDR1 and CDR2 from the germline V gene are SGHRS and YFSETQ. There are 16 residues in the CDR3. Written as DNA, the CDR3 is TGCGCCAGCAACAGTAAACAGGTCATGAAGGGTCAGCCCCAGCATTTT. Amino acids: CASNSKQVMKGQPQHF.

This sequence joins TRBV15 and TRBJ2-7, with TRBD1 as a possible D gene (6 bases). V lost 7 bases to trimming and J lost 2 bases, with 15 bases between them. This CDR3 has 14 residues. Per germline, CDR1 LNHNV and CDR2 YYDKDF (reference sequence). CDR3 nucleotide sequence: TGTGCCACCACCCTGGACAGAGGGCCCTACGAGCAGTACTTC. Translation: CATTLDRGPYEQYF.

The rearrangement links TRBV10-1 to TRBJ1-6, with D possibly TRBD1 on 6 matching bases. Per germline, CDR1 WNHNN and CDR2 SYGVQD (reference sequence). The CDR3 has 13 amino acids. The V and J ends lost 6 bases and 7 bases respectively, with 10 bases between them. DNA of the CDR3: TGCGCCAGCAGGGCAGGGGTAAATTCACCCCTCCACTTT. Translated: CASRAGVNSPLHF.

V is TRBV4-1 and J is TRBJ1-4; TRBD1 aligns across 8 bases. The length of the CDR3 is 15 residues. V dropped 1 base and J dropped 7; count of bases not matched to a gene: 5. Germline V gene data show CDR1 as MGHRA and CDR2 as YSYEKL. The CDR3 nucleotides read TGCGCCAGCAGCCAAGTGGGACAGGTCCGTGAAAAACTGTTTTTT. It specifies CASSQVGQVREKLFF.